The rows below give T cell receptor beta chains drawn from one sample of a study of CD8+ T cells in alopecia areata. The repertoire was sequenced with immunoSEQ multiplex PCR; TCRdb's copy has only in-frame clones and lacks some. The table has approximately 91,000 clones, 35% to 50% seen once; the top ten hold roughly 0.79%. Specimen: CD4+ T cells sorted from blood. These receptors were taken from a human donor with alopecia areata. The CDR3 runs from the conserved cysteine through the conserved F or W. D genes are given only for firm matches. Some rows have no size entry. The others give once, few or many, or a class for an expanded clone.

size: -; V: TRBV23-1; J: TRBJ1-5; D: -; CDR3: CASSQGRLRVDQPQHF; DNA: TGCGCCAGCAGTCAGGGGAGATTGAGGGTAGATCAGCCCCAGCATTTT
size: -; V: TRBV29-1; J: TRBJ1-2; D: -; CDR3: CSVVPYGYTF; DNA: TGCAGCGTTGTTCCCTATGGCTACACCTTC
size: -; V: TRBV4-3; J: TRBJ1-5; D: -; CDR3: CASSQGAGGRYSNQPQHF; DNA: TGCGCCAGCAGCCAAGGGGCAGGAGGGCGATATAGCAATCAGCCCCAGCATTTT
size: -; V: TRBV28; J: TRBJ1-5; D: -; CDR3: CASSHNRDNQPQHF; DNA: TGTGCCAGCAGCCATAACAGGGACAATCAGCCCCAGCATTTT
size: -; V: TRBV7-2; J: TRBJ2-3; D: TRBD2; CDR3: CASSLTSGSTDTQYF; DNA: TGTGCCAGCAGCTTAACTAGCGGGAGCACAGATACGCAGTATTTT
size: few; V: TRBV7-2; J: TRBJ2-2; D: -; CDR3: CASSLMAGPNTGELFF; DNA: TGTGCCAGCAGCTTAATGGCAGGCCCGAACACCGGGGAGCTGTTTTTT
size: -; V: TRBV5-1; J: TRBJ1-2; D: -; CDR3: CASSLQGPNGYTF; DNA: TGCGCCAGCAGCTTACAGGGCCCCAATGGCTACACCTTC
size: few; V: TRBV27; J: TRBJ2-1; D: TRBD2; CDR3: CASTPGTSGVNEQFF; DNA: TGTGCCAGCACCCCCGGGACTAGCGGGGTCAATGAGCAGTTCTTC
size: few; V: TRBV5-1; J: TRBJ2-5; D: TRBD2; CDR3: CASSLAWGGLETQYF; DNA: TGCGCCAGCAGCTTGGCCTGGGGAGGGCTGGAGACCCAGTACTTC
size: -; V: TRBV29-1; J: TRBJ2-1; D: -; CDR3: CSGSEGFGKSEQFF; DNA: TGCAGCGGATCCGAAGGGTTCGGGAAGAGTGAGCAGTTCTTC
size: -; V: TRBV29-1; J: TRBJ2-5; D: -; CDR3: CSGASGTKQTQYF; DNA: TGCAGCGGTGCTTCCGGGACGAAGCAGACCCAGTACTTC
size: few; V: TRBV28; J: TRBJ2-7; D: -; CDR3: CASSPGGGRSYEQYF; DNA: TGTGCCAGCAGTCCTGGCGGAGGGCGTTCCTACGAGCAGTACTTC
size: few; V: TRBV5-6; J: TRBJ2-4; D: -; CDR3: CASSFSYRDKNIQYF; DNA: TGTGCCAGCAGCTTTTCCTACAGGGACAAAAACATTCAGTACTTC
size: -; V: TRBV29-1; J: TRBJ2-3; D: -; CDR3: CSVRADTQYF; DNA: TGCAGCGTAAGGGCGGATACGCAGTATTTT
size: -; V: TRBV7-3; J: TRBJ2-5; D: -; CDR3: CASSRGRQETQYF; DNA: TGTGCCAGCTCCCGAGGGAGGCAAGAGACCCAGTACTTC
size: -; V: TRBV7-8; J: TRBJ2-1; D: -; CDR3: CASSLMRNSYNEQFF; DNA: TGTGCCAGCAGTTTGATGCGAAACTCCTACAATGAGCAGTTCTTC
size: few; V: TRBV29-1; J: TRBJ2-5; D: -; CDR3: CSVDGRDLQETQYF; DNA: TGCAGCGTTGATGGGAGAGATCTCCAAGAGACCCAGTACTTC
size: once; V: TRBV29-1; J: TRBJ2-5; D: -; CDR3: CSVEVWGRQETQYF; DNA: TGCAGCGTTGAAGTTTGGGGGCGCCAAGAGACCCAGTACTTC